This T cell receptor (beta chain) emerged from a study of follicular helper T cells after annual influenza vaccination. A word on this clone: Its target is unknown.

Overall study findings and caveats: Only about 9-20% of analyzed cells yielded productive TCRB sequences.

Time point of the sample: 2015-2016 season, pre-vaccination. Sorted blood CD4 subsets were sequenced before and after adults received seasonal inactivated influenza vaccine. Blood volume per time point ranged from about 35 to 110 mL. Cells are cTfh (non-naive CD4+CXCR5+PD-1+), split by ICOS and CD38 into double-positive or double-negative. Sequenced by immunoSEQ multiplex PCR; TCRdb stores in-frame clones only, minus some. The sample has several thousand clones, over 75% seen once; the top ten hold 1% to 1.2%. This TCR was recovered from an adult who received the influenza vaccine. This sample comprised CXCR5+ CD38- circulating T follicular helper cells from blood, obtained on the day of influenza vaccination. As for subset: circulating Tfh, non-naive CD4+CXCR5+PD-1+ (ICOS+CD38+ or ICOS-CD38-).

This CDR3 is CASSSQGPAHDRPNEQFF. The CDR3 DNA follows: TGTGCCAGCAGCTCCCAGGGCCCCGCTCACGACAGGCCCAATGAGCAGTTCTTC. The gene calls are TRBV7-6 and TRBJ2-1, with TRBD1 as a possible D gene (6 bases). V lost 4 bases to trimming and J lost 6 bases, with 25 bases between them. This CDR3 is built from 18 residues. CDR1 is SGHVS and CDR2 is FNYEAQ in the germline V gene.